This passage covers 24 T cell receptor beta chains from one sample sequenced in a study of human T cells and chemical hapten exposure. MiXCR, run by TCRdb on the RACE reads, gives a single entry per CDR3 protein. This sample carries about 380,000 distinct CDR3 sequences, around 6% of them seen once, and the ten largest clones take about 5.4%. Noted time point: patch test 2, 6 weeks after DPC sensitization. Sample treatment: therapeutic diphenylcyclopropenone sensitization with weekly scalp DPC. This specimen was whole blood, taken in connection with sensitization to the hapten diphenylcyclopropenone (DPC). These receptors all come from a woman under 30 with alopecia areata. Some clones in this sample may be carry-over from other donors' samples.

This clonotype has a handful of counts. The V gene is TRBV7-2, the J gene TRBJ2-7, with D possibly TRBD2 on 6 matching bases. Germline loops: CDR1 SGHTA, CDR2 FQGNSA. The CDR3 extends over 12 amino acids. Trimming pared 6 bases from V and 6 bases from J, leaving 12 bases between. CDR3 DNA: TGTGCCAGCAGTCTCATGGGGGGCGAGCAGTACTTC. It translates to CASSLMGGEQYF.

Only a few counts were recorded for this clonotype. V and J are TRBV20-1 and TRBJ2-3; TRBD2 aligns across 9 bases. J lost 2 bases, V lost 3 bases, and 6 bases had no gene match. The germline CDR1 and CDR2 sequences are DFQATT and SNEGSKA (reference sequence). The CDR3 spans 15 residues. CDR3 in DNA: TGCAGTGCTAGCGGAAGCGGGGGGATCACAGATACGCAGTATTTT. Its protein is CSASGSGGITDTQYF.

This clonotype was detected many times. The chain employs TRBV7-6 and TRBJ2-7, with 10 nucleotides matching TRBD1. The germline CDR1 and CDR2 sequences are SGHVS and FNYEAQ. CDR3 length: 16 amino acids. With V trimmed by 4 bases and J by 1 base, 7 bases remained unmatched. The CDR3 loop is CASSSFRGQGSYEQYF. The CDR3, as DNA: TGTGCCAGCAGCTCATTCAGGGGACAGGGGTCCTACGAGCAGTACTTC.

On this clonotype: A much larger clone lies a single base off, so this may be a read error. The chain combines TRBV6-5 with TRBJ2-7; 7 nucleotides agree with TRBD1. Per germline, CDR1 MNHEY and CDR2 SVGAGI. The V and J ends lost 9 bases and 6 bases, in that order; junction bases with no gene match: 14. The CDR3 sequence is 14 residues long. CDR3: CARSKQGRKSEQYF. The DNA for the CDR3 is TGTGCCAGGAGCAAACAGGGGCGGAAATCCGAGCAGTACTTC.

This clonotype has just a few counts. J is TRBJ2-2 and V is TRBV12-3 or TRBV12-4, with 8 bases lining up with TRBD1. The V and J ends lost 4 bases and 3 bases, in that order; junction bases with no gene match: 4. This CDR3 contains 15 residues. The CDR3 coding sequence is TGTGCCAGCAGTTCCCAGGGGGCTTACACCGGGGAGCTGTTTTTT. Protein sequence: CASSSQGAYTGELFF.

The table lists this clonotype with a few counts. The gene calls are TRBV2 and TRBJ2-1; D remains unclear. The CDR3 loop spans 12 amino acids. In germline, CDR1 is SNHLY, CDR2 FYNNEI. The V end lost 4 bases, the J end lost 8 bases, and 9 bases lay between the germline ends. The CDR3 loop is CASSGSLDEQFF. The DNA for the CDR3 is TGTGCCAGCAGTGGGTCCTTGGATGAGCAGTTCTTC.

This clonotype was seen ten or more times. The chain links TRBV5-1 to TRBJ1-4, with D perhaps matching TRBD1 (6 bases). Germline CDR1 is SGHRS and CDR2 is YFSETQ. Trimming took off 3 bases at V and 8 bases at J, with 14 bases between the two ends. The CDR3 covers 14 residues. The CDR3 loop is CASSSGRGREKLFF. CDR3 nucleotides: TGCGCCAGCAGCTCCGGCAGGGGCAGGGAAAAACTGTTTTTT.

This clonotype was seen only a few times. The genes are TRBV6-1 and TRBJ1-5; D ambiguous. Germline V gene lookup returns CDR1 MNHNS and CDR2 SASEGT. V lost 7 bases and J lost 7, with 14 bases in between. The length of the CDR3 is 13 residues. The CDR3 coding sequence is TGTGCCAGCACCATCCAATACGGGCAGCCCCAGCATTTT. It translates to CASTIQYGQPQHF.

This sequence joins TRBV2 and TRBJ1-2; D gene ambiguous. V was shortened by 6 bases and J by 1 base, with 9 bases between the two germline ends. The CDR3 sequence is 13 residues long. Germline-derived CDR1 and CDR2 are SNHLY and FYNNEI. CDR3 residues: CASSPDLNYGYTF. Here the CDR3 DNA reads TGTGCCAGCAGCCCGGACCTTAACTATGGCTACACCTTC. Full variable domain (missing parts from reference TRBV2 and TRBJ1-2): EPEVTQTPSHQVTQMGQEVILRCVPISNHLYFYWYRQILGQKVEFLVSFYNNEISEKSEIFDDQFSVERPDGSNFTLKIRSTKLEDSAMYFCASSPDLNYGYTFGSGTRLTVV.

This sequence joins TRBV5-6 and TRBJ2-7; no firm D call. Germline CDR1 SGHDT, CDR2 YYEEEE. The CDR3 is made up of 13 amino acids. The V end was cut by 5 bases, the J end by 0 bases, with 9 bases between. CDR3 nucleotide sequence: TGTGCCAGCAGTGACACCTACTCCTACGAGCAGTACTTC. Protein sequence: CASSDTYSYEQYF.

This clonotype was seen more than once but under ten times. The rearrangement links TRBV6-6 to TRBJ2-1; no reliable D call. Trimming left V 5 bases short and J 6 bases short, with 14 bases between. Germline CDR1 is MNHNY and CDR2 is SVGAGI (reference sequence). The CDR3 is made up of 14 amino acids. The CDR3 sequence is CASSPPAFGNEQFF. CDR3 in DNA: TGTGCCAGCAGTCCTCCCGCCTTTGGCAATGAGCAGTTCTTC.

This clonotype was counted ten times or more. The chain joins TRBV6-9 to TRBJ1-5, with unresolved D. Trimming cost V 7 bases and J 0 bases, with 7 bases left between them. The CDR3 is 13 residues long. From germline, CDR1 is MNHGY and CDR2 SVAAGI. The DNA for the CDR3 is TGTGCCAGCAATTCCGATAGCAATCAGCCCCAGCATTTT. Translated: CASNSDSNQPQHF.

Written as DNA, the CDR3 is TGCAGCGTGGACAGGGGGCTGGGAGAAAAACTGTTTTTT. Protein sequence: CSVDRGLGEKLFF. The chain is built from TRBV29-1 and TRBJ1-4; 11 bases map to TRBD1. Germline lookup yields CDR1 SQVTM and CDR2 ANQGSEA. With V trimmed by 6 bases and J by 8 bases, 5 bases remained unmatched. The CDR3 loop spans 13 amino acids. Drawing the rest from reference TRBV29-1 and TRBJ1-4, the complete variable domain is SAVISQKPSRDICQRGTSLTIQCQVDSQVTMMFWYRQQPGQSLTLIATANQGSEATYESGFVIDKFPISRPNLTFSTLTVSNMSPEDSSIYLCSVDRGLGEKLFFGSGTQLSVL.

This clonotype was seen at least ten times. The chain couples TRBV4-3 to TRBJ1-6, with D possibly matching TRBD1 (6 bases). The germline V gene encodes CDR1 LGHNA and CDR2 YSLEER. This CDR3 is 15 amino acids long. The germline V and J ends were trimmed by 1 base and 7 bases, with 11 bases remaining between them. CDR3 protein: CASSQVEQGNSPLHF. The CDR3 DNA follows: TGCGCCAGCAGCCAAGTTGAGCAGGGGAATTCACCCCTCCACTTT.

This clonotype showed up many times. The chain is built from TRBV5-1 and TRBJ1-4; a possible D gene is TRBD1 (5 bases). CDR3 size: 13 residues. Germline V gives CDR1 SGHRS, CDR2 YFSETQ. The germline V and J ends were trimmed by 4 bases and 7 bases, with 11 bases remaining between them. The CDR3 reads CASSGRDGEKLFF. CDR3 coding DNA: TGCGCCAGCAGCGGACGGGACGGTGAAAAACTGTTTTTT.

The rearrangement links TRBV9 to TRBJ1-1; TRBD1 agrees at 10 bases. V lost 4 bases, J lost 9 bases, and 3 bases stayed unmatched. Per germline, CDR1 SGDLS and CDR2 YYNGEE. This CDR3 spans 12 amino acids. The CDR3 spells CASSRTGGKAFF. Here the CDR3 DNA reads TGTGCCAGCAGCCGGACAGGGGGGAAAGCTTTCTTT.

Only a few counts were recorded for this clonotype. J is TRBJ1-5 and V is TRBV24-1, with 8 bases fitting TRBD1. The germline CDR1 and CDR2 sequences are KGHDR and SFDVKD. V shed 4 bases, J shed 2 bases, and the junction held 6 bases outside the gene matches. The CDR3 runs to 16 residues. The CDR3 sequence: CATSDRQGIGNQPQHF. In DNA form, the CDR3 reads TGTGCCACCAGTGACCGACAGGGGATTGGCAATCAGCCCCAGCATTTT.

This clonotype was observed a handful of times. One end of the junction does not line up with germline, which may come from a read error. This rearrangement joins TRBV5-6 to TRBJ2-5; 7 bases map to TRBD2. Germline V gives CDR1 SGHDT, CDR2 YYEEEE. The CDR3 has 14 residues. The CDR3 sequence is CASSSLWGGESQYF. The DNA for the CDR3 is TGTGCCAGCAGCTCTCTCTGGGGGGGTGAGAGCCAGTACTTC. Based on the CDR3 plus reference TRBV5-6 and TRBJ2-5, the full variable domain is DAGVTQSPTHLIKTRGQQVTLRCSPKSGHDTVSWYQQALGQGPQFIFQYYEEEERQRGNFPDRFSGHQFPNYSSELNVNALLLGDSALYLCASSSLWGGESQYFGPGTRLLVL.

This clonotype appeared many times. This sequence joins TRBV6-1 and TRBJ2-5, with 12 bases identical to TRBD2. Germline V gene sequence: CDR1 MNHNS, CDR2 SASEGT. V shed 8 bases and J 2 bases; nucleotides not matched to a gene: 6. This CDR3 is 15 amino acids long. The CDR3: CASGWTSGVQETQYF. The CDR3 DNA reads as TGTGCCAGCGGGTGGACTAGCGGGGTTCAAGAGACCCAGTACTTC.

This clonotype was seen more than once but under ten times. The chain couples TRBV7-9 to TRBJ2-3, with 7 positions matching TRBD2. Germline-derived CDR1 and CDR2 are SEHNR and FQNEAQ (reference sequence). The CDR3 has 15 residues. Unmatched junction bases numbered 10, after V lost 5 bases and J lost 5 bases. This chain's CDR3 is CASSPGGTVIDTQYF. CDR3 nucleotide sequence: TGTGCCAGCAGCCCCGGGGGGACGGTAATAGATACGCAGTATTTT. The full variable domain, completed using reference TRBV7-9 and TRBJ2-3, is DTGVSQNPRHKITKRGQNVTFRCDPISEHNRLYWYRQTLGQGPEFLTYFQNEAQLEKSRLLSDRFSAERPKGSFSTLEIQRTEQGDSAMYLCASSPGGTVIDTQYFGPGTRLTVL.

This clonotype has a count of ten or more. V is TRBV5-5 and J is TRBJ2-5; D may be TRBD1 (5 bases). CDR1 and CDR2 from the germline V gene are SGHKS and YYEKEE (reference sequence). This CDR3 has 14 amino acids. The germline V and J ends were trimmed by 0 bases and 2 bases, with 8 bases remaining between them. CDR3 region: CASSLVPGQETQYF. DNA for the CDR3: TGTGCCAGCAGCTTGGTACCAGGGCAAGAGACCCAGTACTTC.

This clonotype was found a few times. The V and J genes are TRBV6-1 and TRBJ2-2, with TRBD2 as a possible D gene (5 bases). V was pared by 11 bases and J by 2 bases, with 15 bases between. The germline V gene encodes CDR1 MNHNS and CDR2 SASEGT. The CDR3 sequence is 14 residues long. This chain's CDR3 is CALAQRVNTGELFF. The CDR3 DNA reads as TGTGCCCTCGCCCAGAGGGTAAACACCGGGGAGCTGTTTTTT.

This clonotype was observed at least ten times. This chain links TRBV10-3 with TRBJ2-1; 13 positions agree with TRBD2. The ends lost 11 bases at V and 5 bases at J; junction bases unmatched: 3. Per the germline V gene, CDR1 is ENHRY and CDR2 is SYGVKD. CDR3 length: 13 amino acids. CDR3 bases: TGTGCCGCAGGGACTAGCGGGGACAATGAGCAGTTCTTC. Its translation is CAAGTSGDNEQFF.

This clonotype was counted between two and nine times. The chain carries TRBV12-3 or TRBV12-4 and TRBJ2-7; TRBD1 is a possible D gene (5 bases). The CDR3 covers 11 residues. Trimming stripped 2 bases from V and 7 bases from J, with 6 bases between. Here the CDR3 reads CASSLKGEQYF. CDR3 DNA sequence: TGTGCCAGCAGTTTAAAGGGGGAGCAGTACTTC.